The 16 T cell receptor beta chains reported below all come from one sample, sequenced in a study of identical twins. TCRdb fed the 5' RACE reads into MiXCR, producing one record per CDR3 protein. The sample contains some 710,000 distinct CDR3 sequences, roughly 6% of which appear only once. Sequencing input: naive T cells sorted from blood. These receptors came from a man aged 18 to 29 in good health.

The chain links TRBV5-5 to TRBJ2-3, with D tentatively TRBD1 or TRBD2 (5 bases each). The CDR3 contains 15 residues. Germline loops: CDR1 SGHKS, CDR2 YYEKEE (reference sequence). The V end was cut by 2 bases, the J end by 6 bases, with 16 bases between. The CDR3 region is CASSLLGQGRDTQYF. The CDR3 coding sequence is TGTGCCAGCAGCTTACTAGGGCAGGGAAGGGATACGCAGTATTTT.

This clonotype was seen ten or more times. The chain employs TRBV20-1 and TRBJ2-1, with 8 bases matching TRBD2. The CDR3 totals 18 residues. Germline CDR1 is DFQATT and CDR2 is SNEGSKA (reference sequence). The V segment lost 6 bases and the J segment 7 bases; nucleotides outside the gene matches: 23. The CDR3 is CSASPGLDFRTPWNEQFF. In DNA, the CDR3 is TGCAGTGCGTCTCCGGGACTAGATTTCCGAACCCCTTGGAATGAGCAGTTCTTC.

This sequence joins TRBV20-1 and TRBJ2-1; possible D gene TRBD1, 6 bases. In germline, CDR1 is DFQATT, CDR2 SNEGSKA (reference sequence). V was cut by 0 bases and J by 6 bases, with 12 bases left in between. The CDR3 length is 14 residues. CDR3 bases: TGCAGTGCTAGAGATTGGTTGGGGGCCAATGAGCAGTTCTTC. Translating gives CSARDWLGANEQFF.

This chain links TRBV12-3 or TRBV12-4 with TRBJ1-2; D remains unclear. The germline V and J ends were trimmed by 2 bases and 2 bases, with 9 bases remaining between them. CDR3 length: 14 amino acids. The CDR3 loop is CASSLFRNNYGYTF. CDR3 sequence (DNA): TGTGCCAGCAGTTTATTTCGAAACAACTATGGCTACACCTTC.

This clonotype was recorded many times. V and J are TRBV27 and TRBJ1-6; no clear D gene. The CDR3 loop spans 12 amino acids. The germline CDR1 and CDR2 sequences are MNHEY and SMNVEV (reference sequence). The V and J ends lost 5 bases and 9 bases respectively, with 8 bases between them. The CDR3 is CASSERVSPLHF. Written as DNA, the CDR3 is TGTGCCAGCAGTGAAAGGGTTTCACCCCTCCACTTT.

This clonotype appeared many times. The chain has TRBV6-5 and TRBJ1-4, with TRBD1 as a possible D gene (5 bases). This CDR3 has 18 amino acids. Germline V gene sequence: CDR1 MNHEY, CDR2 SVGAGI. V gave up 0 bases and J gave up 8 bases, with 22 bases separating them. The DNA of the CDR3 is TGTGCCAGCAGTTACTCTTCCGGACGGGGGACCGTAATCGAAAAACTGTTTTTT. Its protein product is CASSYSSGRGTVIEKLFF.

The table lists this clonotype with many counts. The CDR3 region is CSVEVGNYYNEQFF. In DNA, the CDR3 is TGCAGCGTTGAAGTGGGGAATTACTACAATGAGCAGTTCTTC. The J gene is TRBJ2-1, the V gene TRBV29-1; D not certain. The CDR3 is 14 amino acids. V lost 1 base to trimming and J lost 3 bases, with 10 bases between them. In germline, CDR1 is SQVTM, CDR2 ANQGSEA.

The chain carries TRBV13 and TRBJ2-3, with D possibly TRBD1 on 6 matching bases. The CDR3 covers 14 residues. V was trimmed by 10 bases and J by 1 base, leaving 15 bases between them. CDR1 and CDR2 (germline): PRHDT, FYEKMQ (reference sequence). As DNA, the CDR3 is TGTGCCACCATGGACAGCGGTCGCACAGATACGCAGTATTTT. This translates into CATMDSGRTDTQYF.

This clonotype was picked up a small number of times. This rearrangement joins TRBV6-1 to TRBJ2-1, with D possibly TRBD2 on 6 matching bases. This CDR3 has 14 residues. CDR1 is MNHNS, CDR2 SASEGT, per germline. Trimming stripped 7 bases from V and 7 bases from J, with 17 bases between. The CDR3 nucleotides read TGTGCCAGCAACAAGGGACTGGTTAAGAATGAGCAGTTCTTC. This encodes CASNKGLVKNEQFF.

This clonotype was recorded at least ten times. The CDR3 spells CASSQDRGVGGYTF. The CDR3, as DNA: TGCGCCAGCAGCCAAGATAGGGGTGTGGGAGGCTACACCTTC. This rearrangement joins TRBV4-3 to TRBJ1-2; maybe TRBD1 (5 bases). The germline gives CDR1 LGHNA, CDR2 YSLEER. Trimming shortened V by 0 bases and J by 8 bases, and 13 bases separated the two germline ends. The CDR3 has 14 residues.

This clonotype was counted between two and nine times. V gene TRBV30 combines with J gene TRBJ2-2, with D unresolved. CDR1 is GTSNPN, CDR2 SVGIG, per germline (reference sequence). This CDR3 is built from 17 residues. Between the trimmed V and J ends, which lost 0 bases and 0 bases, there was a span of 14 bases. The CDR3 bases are TGTGCCTGGAGTGTGATAGAGCCGCCTGCGAACACCGGGGAGCTGTTTTTT. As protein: CAWSVIEPPANTGELFF.

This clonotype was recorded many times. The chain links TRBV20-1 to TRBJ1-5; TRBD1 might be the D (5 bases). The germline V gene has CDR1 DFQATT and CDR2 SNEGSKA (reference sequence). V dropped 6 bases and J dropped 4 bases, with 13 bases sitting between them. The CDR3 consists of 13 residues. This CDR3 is CSAPPGPNQPQHF. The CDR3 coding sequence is TGCAGTGCCCCACCGGGACCGAATCAGCCCCAGCATTTT.

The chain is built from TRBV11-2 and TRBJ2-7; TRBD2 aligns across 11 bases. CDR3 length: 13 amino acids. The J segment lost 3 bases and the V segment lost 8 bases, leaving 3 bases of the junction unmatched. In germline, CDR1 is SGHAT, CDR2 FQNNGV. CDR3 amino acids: CASGGLAVYEQYV. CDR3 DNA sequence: TGTGCCAGCGGGGGACTAGCGGTCTACGAGCAGTACGTC.

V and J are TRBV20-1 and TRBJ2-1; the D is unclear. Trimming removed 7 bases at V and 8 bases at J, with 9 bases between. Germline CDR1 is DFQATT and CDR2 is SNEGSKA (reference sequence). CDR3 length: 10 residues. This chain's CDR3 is CSVGFYEQFF. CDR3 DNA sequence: TGCAGTGTAGGGTTCTATGAGCAGTTCTTC.

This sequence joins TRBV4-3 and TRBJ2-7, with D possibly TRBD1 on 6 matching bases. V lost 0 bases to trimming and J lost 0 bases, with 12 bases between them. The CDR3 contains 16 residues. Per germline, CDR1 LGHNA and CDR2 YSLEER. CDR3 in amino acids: CASSQDVTGRSYEQYF. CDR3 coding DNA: TGCGCCAGCAGCCAAGATGTTACAGGGCGCTCCTACGAGCAGTACTTC.

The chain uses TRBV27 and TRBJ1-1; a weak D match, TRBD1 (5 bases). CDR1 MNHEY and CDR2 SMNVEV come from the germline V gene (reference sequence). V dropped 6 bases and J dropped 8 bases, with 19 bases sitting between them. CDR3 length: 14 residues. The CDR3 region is CASRVGTYQGEAFF. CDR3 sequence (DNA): TGTGCCAGCAGGGTTGGGACCTATCAAGGAGAAGCTTTCTTT.